This T cell receptor beta chain was documented in a study of OX40 agonist ivuxolimab in advanced cancers. Assay: immunoSEQ multiplex PCR; the TCRdb copy retains only in-frame clones and omits some. The data contain about 54,000 clones, around 93% of them singletons. Germline loops: CDR1 SEHNR, CDR2 FQNEAQ (reference sequence). J lost 1 base, V lost 7 bases, and 16 bases had no gene match. CDR3 size: 18 residues. The origin of this receptor is an adult with an advanced solid tumor such as melanoma, head and neck, liver or kidney cancer. J is TRBJ2-4 and V is TRBV7-9; 7 nucleotides agree with TRBD1. The sample here was CD4+ or CD8+ T cells sorted from blood, taken in a trial of the OX40 agonist ivuxolimab. In nucleotides, the CDR3 is TGTGCCAGCACTCTCCACAGGGGCGACTTTGGGGCCAAAAACATTCAGTACTTC. Its protein is CASTLHRGDFGAKNIQYF.